This is a list of T cell receptor beta chains from one sample in a study of identical twins. MiXCR was run by TCRdb on the 5' RACE reads, yielding one entry per CDR3 protein. The sample lists 1.5 million or so distinct CDR3 sequences; less than 35% were seen once. The sample taken for sequencing was cord blood. The receptors here all came from a newborn girl in good health. Each CDR3 is given with its conserved first and last residue. A D gene is named only where the DNA matches it firmly. For some rows the clone size is stated as once, few or many, or as a class when expanded; others skip it.

few,-,14,TRBV20-1,TRBJ1-2,CSARDTQGLVGYTF,TGCAGTGCTAGAGATACCCAGGGGCTTGTTGGCTACACCTTC
few,-,14,TRBV3-1,TRBJ2-5,CASSQVAVGETQYF,TGTGCCAGCAGCCAAGTTGCGGTTGGAGAGACCCAGTACTTC
-,TRBD2,14,TRBV6-1,TRBJ2-2,CSSSTRTSTGELFF,TGTTCCAGCAGTACTCGGACTAGCACCGGGGAGCTGTTTTTT
-,TRBD2,17,TRBV7-2,TRBJ2-3,CASSSLAGWRGTDTQYF,TGTGCCAGCAGCTCACTAGCGGGTTGGCGGGGAACAGATACGCAGTATTTT
many,TRBD2,15,TRBV5-1,TRBJ2-7,CASSSSLADSYEQYF,TGCGCCAGCAGCTCTAGCCTAGCGGACTCCTACGAGCAGTACTTC
-,-,14,TRBV20-1,TRBJ1-5,CSAREGGANQPQHF,TGCAGTGCTAGAGAGGGGGGGGCAAATCAGCCCCAGCATTTT
few,TRBD1,16,TRBV7-9,TRBJ1-4,CASSLGRQGTNEKLFF,TGTGCCAGCAGCTTAGGAAGACAGGGAACTAATGAAAAACTGTTTTTT
many,-,15,TRBV12-3/TRBV12-4,TRBJ2-7,CASSLGAGAPYEQYF,TGTGCCAGCAGCTTAGGGGCGGGGGCCCCCTACGAGCAGTACTTC
-,-,17,TRBV3-1,TRBJ2-7,CASSQDGPYQSFYEQYF,TGTGCCAGCAGCCAAGATGGACCGTACCAGAGCTTCTACGAGCAGTACTTC
few,-,12,TRBV3-1,TRBJ2-1,CASSQVDLEQFF,TGTGCCAGCAGCCAAGTGGACCTAGAGCAGTTCTTC
few,-,15,TRBV28,TRBJ2-7,CASSPPHTRSYEQYF,TGTGCCAGCAGCCCCCCACACACCCGCTCCTACGAGCAGTACTTC
few,TRBD2,18,TRBV2,TRBJ2-5,CASSEAHIGGGAIETQYF,TGTGCCAGCAGTGAAGCGCATATTGGCGGGGGGGCCATAGAGACCCAGTACTTC
-,TRBD1,13,TRBV10-3,TRBJ1-1,CAISEDRGIRAFF,TGTGCCATCAGTGAGGACAGGGGGATACGGGCTTTCTTT
few,-,13,TRBV5-4,TRBJ1-2,CASSRIKNYGYTF,TGTGCCAGCAGCCGGATTAAAAACTATGGCTACACCTTC
-,-,16,TRBV5-1,TRBJ2-7,CASSLDAGEAYNEQYF,TGCGCCAGCAGCTTGGATGCAGGGGAGGCCTACAATGAGCAGTACTTC
once,-,12,TRBV30,TRBJ2-7,CACSYRTYEQYF,TGTGCCTGTTCTTACAGGACCTACGAGCAGTACTTC
-,TRBD1,15,TRBV4-2,TRBJ2-1,CASSQGDSIPGEQFF,TGTGCCAGCAGCCAGGGGGACAGTATTCCGGGTGAGCAGTTCTTC
-,-,12,TRBV3-1,TRBJ2-4,CASSQGGVEQDF,TGTGCCAGCAGCCAAGGCGGGGTTGAGCAGGACTTC
-,-,14,TRBV14,TRBJ2-2,CASSPGPYTGELFF,TGTGCCAGCAGCCCTGGACCCTACACCGGGGAGCTGTTTTTT
-,TRBD2,13,TRBV6-2/TRBV6-3,TRBJ2-5,CASSIAGGLSAYF,TGTGCCAGCAGCATAGCGGGAGGCCTCTCGGCGTACTTC
-,-,15,TRBV5-1,TRBJ2-3,CASSLPRGETDTQYF,TGCGCCAGCAGCTTGCCTAGGGGGGAGACAGATACGCAGTATTTT
-,-,14,TRBV28,TRBJ2-7,CASTTSTGSYEQYF,TGTGCCAGCACTACATCCACAGGGTCCTACGAGCAGTACTTC